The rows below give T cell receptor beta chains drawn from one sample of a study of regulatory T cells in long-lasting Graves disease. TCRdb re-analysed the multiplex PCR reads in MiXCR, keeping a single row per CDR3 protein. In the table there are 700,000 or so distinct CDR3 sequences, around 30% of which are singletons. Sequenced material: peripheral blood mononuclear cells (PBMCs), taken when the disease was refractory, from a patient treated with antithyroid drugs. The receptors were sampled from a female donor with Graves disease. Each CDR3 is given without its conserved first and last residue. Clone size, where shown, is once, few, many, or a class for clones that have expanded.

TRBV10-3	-	ATAGEDNEQF
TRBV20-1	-	SGLAGLYEQY
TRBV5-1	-	ASSVRARAVGTEAF
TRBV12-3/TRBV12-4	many	ASSRTGSVTEAF
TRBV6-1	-	ASSRKTGPSSYNSPLH
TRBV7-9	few	ASSLETVSNYGYT
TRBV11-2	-	ASSFGQGADEQY
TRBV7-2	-	ASSIRSTGYSHEKLF
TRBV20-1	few	SAAHQGARGYT
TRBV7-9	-	TSSHRLGSGNTIY
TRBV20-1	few	SAMDRVDEKLF
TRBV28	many	ASRHNTEAF
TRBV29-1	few	SASETSGSNTGELF
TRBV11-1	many	ASSLGSTRSQETQY